This entry features one T cell receptor beta chain sequence. Produced via immunoSEQ multiplex PCR; TCRdb's table is partial and in-frame only. The repertoire has 130,000 to 150,000 clones, approximately 84% of them found once; the top ten carry 1.4%. The data were taken from a study of cytomegalovirus exposure and HLA in healthy donors. Per the germline V gene, CDR1 is DFQATT and CDR2 is SNEGSKA (reference sequence). With 5 bases removed from V and 5 bases from J, the gap between germline ends came to 9 bases. This CDR3 region has 11 residues. Sequences were obtained from PBMCs. The sequence was collected from a woman younger than 45 in good health and CMV-seronegative. The V and J genes are TRBV20-1 and TRBJ2-5; possibly TRBD2 for D (5 bases). CDR3 sequence reads: CSARPGETQYF. The DNA for the CDR3 is TGCAGTGCTCGCCCGGGGGAGACCCAGTACTTC.